This TCR beta chain is drawn from a study of T cell changes during pregnancy in multiple sclerosis. The ends lost 6 bases at V and 2 bases at J; junction bases unmatched: 5. The CDR3 sequence is 14 residues long. The germline V gene has CDR1 SGHDN and CDR2 FVKESK. Libraries were prepared by immunoSEQ multiplex PCR; TCRdb keeps only in-frame clonotypes and omits some of them. The sample comprises about 60,000 clones, roughly 92% of which are singletons, and approximately 3.3% rests with the top ten. The sample here was CD8+ T cells from peripheral blood mononuclear cells, taken in the second trimester of pregnancy. The clonotype comes from a female donor with multiple sclerosis, enrolled in a pregnancy study. The rearrangement joins TRBV14 to TRBJ2-5; 8 bases align to TRBD1. This chain's CDR3 is CASSRTGGQETQYF. Here the CDR3 DNA reads TGTGCCAGCAGTCGAACAGGGGGTCAAGAGACCCAGTACTTC.